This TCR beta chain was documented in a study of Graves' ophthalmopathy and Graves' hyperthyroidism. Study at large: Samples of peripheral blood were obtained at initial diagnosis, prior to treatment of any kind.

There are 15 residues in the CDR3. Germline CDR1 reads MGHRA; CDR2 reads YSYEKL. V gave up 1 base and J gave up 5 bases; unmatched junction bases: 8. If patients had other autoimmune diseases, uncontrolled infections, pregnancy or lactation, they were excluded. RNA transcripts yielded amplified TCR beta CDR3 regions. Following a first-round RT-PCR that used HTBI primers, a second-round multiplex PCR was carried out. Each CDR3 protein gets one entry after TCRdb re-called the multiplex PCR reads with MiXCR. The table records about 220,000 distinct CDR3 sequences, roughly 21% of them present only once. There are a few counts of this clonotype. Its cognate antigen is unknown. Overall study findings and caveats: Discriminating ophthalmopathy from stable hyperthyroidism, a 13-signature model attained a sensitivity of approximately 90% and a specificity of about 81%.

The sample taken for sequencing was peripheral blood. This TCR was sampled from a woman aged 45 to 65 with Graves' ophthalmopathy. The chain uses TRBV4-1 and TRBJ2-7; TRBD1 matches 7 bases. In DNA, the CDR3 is TGCGCCAGCAGCCAAGCTCGGGGACAGAGGGACGAGCAGTACTTC. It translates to CASSQARGQRDEQYF.